Below are 32 T cell receptor beta chains sequenced from a single sample in a study of blood T cell repertoires in COVID-19. The method was immunoSEQ multiplex PCR; TCRdb's version includes in-frame clones alone and lacks a portion of them. The table has 160,000 or so clones, about 90% seen once. The sequenced sample consisted of peripheral blood. Every receptor here comes from a man aged 55-75 years with acute or convalescent COVID-19.

In its sample, this clone was seen once. The CDR3 DNA sequence: TGCGCCAGCAGCGACCGGACTAGCGCCGAGGGGACAGAGACCCAGTACTTC. Translated, it gives CASSDRTSAEGTETQYF. V is TRBV5-1 and J is TRBJ2-5, with 9 bases aligning to TRBD2. Germline V gene lookup returns CDR1 SGHRS and CDR2 YFSETQ. Unmatched junction bases numbered 14, after V lost 4 bases and J lost 4 bases. The CDR3 runs 17 residues.

The V gene is TRBV6-5, the J gene TRBJ1-3; 9 bases align to TRBD1. Trimming removed 4 bases from V and 7 bases from J; junction bases left unmatched: 8. Germline CDR1 MNHEY, CDR2 SVGAGI. CDR3 length: 15 amino acids. CDR3 in DNA: TGTGCCAGCAGTTCCCGGGACAGGGTTCGGAACACCATATATTTT. Encoded protein: CASSSRDRVRNTIYF.

The chain employs TRBV7-3 and TRBJ1-2, with TRBD1 matching over 7 bases. V lost 3 bases, J lost 7 bases, and 2 bases stayed unmatched. CDR1 and CDR2 from the germline V gene are SGHTA and FQGTGA. The CDR3 spans 12 residues. CDR3 protein: CASSLTGSGYTF. The CDR3 nucleotides read TGTGCCAGCAGCTTGACAGGGTCTGGCTACACCTTC.

V gene TRBV7-9 combines with J gene TRBJ1-2; D possibly corresponds to TRBD1 (5 bases). This CDR3 comprises 13 residues. In germline, CDR1 is SEHNR, CDR2 FQNEAQ (reference sequence). The ends were cut back, 3 bases at V and 3 bases at J, with 8 bases in the middle. The CDR3 spells CASSLTGDYGYTF. CDR3 nucleotide sequence: TGTGCCAGCAGCTTGACGGGGGACTATGGCTACACCTTC.

The V call is TRBV18, the J call TRBJ2-5, with D possibly TRBD2 on 5 matching bases. V shed 3 bases and J shed 5 bases, with 16 bases lying between them. This CDR3 spans 15 amino acids. Germline-derived CDR1 and CDR2 are KGHSH and LQKENI. The CDR3 bases are TGTGCCAGCTCACCGTCGGGGATGGGCGGGGAGACCCAGTACTTC. Translated: CASSPSGMGGETQYF.

This chain connects TRBV11-2 to TRBJ2-1, with 7 positions matching TRBD2. Per germline, CDR1 SGHAT and CDR2 FQNNGV. The junction had 13 bases not matched to a gene; V was cut back by 1 base and J by 1 base. The CDR3 consists of 19 residues. The CDR3 DNA follows: TGTGCCAGCAGCTTAGGGGTTGGTGGGGAGGGTAGGTCCTACAATGAGCAGTTCTTC. As protein: CASSLGVGGEGRSYNEQFF.

With respect to this clone: In the same sample, other DNA sequences code for this CDR3. The chain links TRBV4-2 to TRBJ1-3; 7 bases map to TRBD1. The length of the CDR3 is 14 residues. Germline V gene lookup returns CDR1 LGHNA and CDR2 YNFKEQ. V gave up 3 bases and J gave up 2 bases; unmatched junction bases: 1. The CDR3 sequence: CASSQTGTGNTIYF. The CDR3 nucleotides are TGTGCCAGCAGCCAGACAGGGACTGGAAACACCATATATTTT.

This clone was seen a handful of times. The chain recombines TRBV4-1 with TRBJ1-4, with D maybe TRBD1 (5 bases). Per the germline V gene, CDR1 is MGHRA and CDR2 is YSYEKL. V lost 0 bases to trimming and J lost 14 bases, with 13 bases between them. CDR3 length equals 13 residues. The CDR3 DNA is TGCGCCAGCAGCCAAGATTCGGGGGGACTTCTGTTTTTT. Translation: CASSQDSGGLLFF.

The rearrangement uses TRBV11-2 and TRBJ2-7; weak D call: TRBD1 (6 bases). V was shortened by 5 bases and J by 1 base, with 15 bases between the two germline ends. CDR1 is SGHAT, CDR2 FQNNGV, per germline. The CDR3 is 15 amino acids. DNA of the CDR3: TGTGCCAGCAGCCAAGACAGGTACTTTTCCTACGAGCAGTACTTC. Encoded protein: CASSQDRYFSYEQYF. The full variable domain, with the rest looked up from reference TRBV11-2 and TRBJ2-7, is EAGVAQSPRYKIIEKRQSVAFWCNPISGHATLYWYQQILGQGPKLLIQFQNNGVVDDSQLPKDRFSAERLKGVDSTLKIQPAKLEDSAVYLCASSQDRYFSYEQYFGPGTRLTVT.

The genes are TRBV12-3 or TRBV12-4 and TRBJ1-5; no definite D call. V was cut by 5 bases and J by 1 base, with 3 bases left in between. The CDR3 has 12 residues. The CDR3 loop reads CASSISNQPQHF. The CDR3 nucleotides are TGTGCCAGCAGTATAAGCAATCAGCCCCAGCATTTT.

This chain connects TRBV19 to TRBJ2-5; weak D call: TRBD2 (5 bases). CDR1 and CDR2 (germline): LNHDA, SQIVND (reference sequence). The CDR3 consists of 15 residues. V lost 2 bases and J 5 bases, leaving 15 bases between the germline ends. CDR3 residues: CASSIRGISQETQYF. CDR3 sequence (DNA): TGTGCCAGTAGTATACGAGGGATCTCTCAGGAGACCCAGTACTTC.

CDR3 sequence (DNA): TGTGCCATCAGGCAGGGCATGAACACTGAAGCTTTCTTT. Its protein product is CAIRQGMNTEAFF. V gene TRBV10-3 combines with J gene TRBJ1-1; possibly TRBD1 for D (5 bases). V gave up 6 bases and J gave up 0 bases, with 8 bases separating them. CDR1 and CDR2 (germline): ENHRY, SYGVKD. The CDR3 is made up of 13 amino acids.

A single count supports this clone. V and J are TRBV9 and TRBJ2-7; a possible D gene is TRBD1 (6 bases). This CDR3 is built from 15 residues. Germline values: CDR1 SGDLS, CDR2 YYNGEE. Trimming cost V 1 base and J 6 bases, with 17 bases left between them. This CDR3 reads CASSVRSDSPSEQYF. CDR3 DNA: TGTGCCAGCAGCGTACGCTCGGACAGCCCCTCCGAGCAGTACTTC.

The chain links TRBV12-5 to TRBJ2-1; TRBD2 might be the D (6 bases). The CDR3 totals 14 residues. CDR1 LGHNT and CDR2 FRNRAP come from the germline V gene. Trimming removed 8 bases from V and 0 bases from J, with 11 bases in between. For the CDR3, the DNA is TGTGCTAGTTCGGCGGGGAGCTCCTACAATGAGCAGTTCTTC. Translated: CASSAGSSYNEQFF.

This chain links TRBV6-5 with TRBJ1-3; D gene ambiguous. The germline CDR1 and CDR2 sequences are MNHEY and SVGAGI. The CDR3 has 13 residues. V was shortened by 6 bases and J by 8 bases, with 14 bases between the two germline ends. CDR3 region: CASSRESGYTIYF. The CDR3 DNA reads TGTGCCAGCAGCCGGGAATCGGGCTACACCATATATTTT.

This rearrangement joins TRBV6-5 to TRBJ1-2; 8 nucleotides agree with TRBD1. Germline trimming cut 2 bases from V and 7 bases from J; bases unmatched to any gene: 6. In germline, CDR1 is MNHEY, CDR2 SVGAGI. This CDR3 has 14 residues. CDR3 sequence (DNA): TGTGCCAGCAGTTACGGACAGGGTGCCTCTGGCTACACCTTC. It yields the protein CASSYGQGASGYTF.

The count of this clone is one. The chain joins TRBV6-1 to TRBJ1-2; D is undetermined. V was pared by 2 bases and J by 8 bases, with 9 bases between. The CDR3 runs 12 residues. The germline gives CDR1 MNHNS, CDR2 SASEGT. This chain's CDR3 is CASSERRVGYTF. The CDR3 bases are TGTGCCAGCAGTGAAAGGAGGGTAGGCTACACCTTC.

The chain couples TRBV5-6 to TRBJ1-2; D is perhaps TRBD1 (6 bases). The CDR3 contains 16 residues. CDR1 and CDR2 from the germline V gene are SGHDT and YYEEEE. V lost 5 bases and J lost 2, with 19 bases in between. The CDR3 reads CASRPPGQGINYGYTF. DNA for the CDR3: TGTGCCAGCAGACCTCCAGGGCAGGGGATAAACTATGGCTACACCTTC.

Here the CDR3 DNA reads TGTGCCAGCAGCCGGCTGGACAGGGGCTACGAGCAGTACTTC. This codes for CASSRLDRGYEQYF. The chain couples TRBV5-6 to TRBJ2-7; 9 bases match TRBD1. The germline CDR1 and CDR2 sequences are SGHDT and YYEEEE. The CDR3 is 14 amino acids. After removal of 4 bases from V and 3 bases from J, the junction contained 5 bases not matched to a gene.

The chain combines TRBV5-1 with TRBJ1-1; TRBD1 might be the D (5 bases). In germline, CDR1 is SGHRS, CDR2 YFSETQ. The V and J ends lost 1 base and 4 bases respectively, with 11 bases between them. The CDR3 contains 14 residues. CDR3 DNA: TGCGCCAGCAGCTTGAGTCAGGGTGGCACTGAAGCTTTCTTT. Amino acids: CASSLSQGGTEAFF.

J is TRBJ1-6 and V is TRBV24-1; D is undetermined. V lost 5 bases, J lost 12 bases, and 10 bases lay in between. The CDR3 is made up of 12 amino acids. Per the germline V gene, CDR1 is KGHDR and CDR2 is SFDVKD. In nucleotides, the CDR3 is TGTGCCACCAGTGCTGGGAGAGGACCCCTCCACTTT. As protein: CATSAGRGPLHF.

The V and J genes are TRBV10-1 and TRBJ1-5; the D is unclear. V was shortened by 5 bases and J by 4 bases, with 12 bases between the two germline ends. The CDR3 totals 14 residues. Per the germline V gene, CDR1 is WNHNN and CDR2 is SYGVQD (reference sequence). The CDR3 DNA follows: TGCGCCAGCAGTAATACCGGGGAAAATCAGCCCCAGCATTTT. Translating it yields CASSNTGENQPQHF.

V gene TRBV6-5 combines with J gene TRBJ1-1; the D gene is possibly TRBD1 (6 bases). Trimming shortened V by 5 bases and J by 4 bases, and 14 bases separated the two germline ends. The CDR3 totals 14 residues. The germline V gene encodes CDR1 MNHEY and CDR2 SVGAGI. CDR3 residues: CASSKQQGSTEAFF. The DNA of the CDR3 is TGTGCCAGCAGTAAGCAACAGGGTAGCACTGAAGCTTTCTTT.

This clone has just a few counts. The chain carries TRBV5-4 and TRBJ2-7; 8 nucleotides line up with TRBD2. CDR1 is SGHNT, CDR2 YYREEE, per germline (reference sequence). Trimming removed 3 bases from V and 4 bases from J; junction bases left unmatched: 6. The CDR3 has 14 residues. The CDR3 coding sequence is TGTGCCAGCAGCTACTGGACTAGCCGTTACGAGCAGTACTTC. Amino acids: CASSYWTSRYEQYF.

This chain links TRBV7-8 with TRBJ1-5; D call uncertain. This CDR3 is built from 12 residues. The ends were cut back, 2 bases at V and 7 bases at J, with 6 bases in the middle. Germline CDR1 reads SGHVS; CDR2 reads FQNEAQ. CDR3: CASSLTRQPQHF. The CDR3 nucleotides read TGTGCCAGCAGCTTAACCCGGCAGCCCCAGCATTTT. The whole variable domain, filled in from reference TRBV7-8 and TRBJ1-5, reads GAGVSQSPRYKVAKRGQDVALRCDPISGHVSLFWYQQALGQGPEFLTYFQNEAQLDKSGLPSDRFFAERPEGSVSTLKIQRTQQEDSAVYLCASSLTRQPQHFGDGTRLSIL.

The chain recombines TRBV27 with TRBJ1-2; 8 bases are a match to TRBD1. Germline V gene data show CDR1 as MNHEY and CDR2 as SMNVEV (reference sequence). Trimming at V came to 3 bases and at J to 7 bases, leaving 10 bases not matched to a gene. This CDR3 comprises 15 residues. The CDR3 DNA sequence: TGTGCCAGCAGTTTGACAGGGGTGATAAAGTCTGGCTACACCTTC. Protein: CASSLTGVIKSGYTF.

This clone was counted a few times. The chain has TRBV7-9 and TRBJ1-3; 8 bases align to TRBD1. Germline CDR1 and CDR2: SEHNR and FQNEAQ (reference sequence). The CDR3 spans 14 residues. The J segment lost 6 bases and the V segment lost 3 bases, leaving 4 bases of the junction unmatched. The CDR3 DNA reads as TGTGCCAGCAGCTTGATGACAGGGGAAAACACCATATATTTT. Translating gives CASSLMTGENTIYF.

V and J are TRBV29-1 and TRBJ1-2; 10 bases align to TRBD1. CDR1 is SQVTM, CDR2 ANQGSEA, per germline. This CDR3 spans 13 amino acids. DNA of the CDR3: TGCACCGCGAGGACAGGGGGTTCCTATGGCTACACCTTC. This gives the protein CTARTGGSYGYTF. The full variable domain, rest sourced from reference TRBV29-1 and TRBJ1-2, is SAVISQKPSRDICQRGTSLTIQCQVDSQVTMMFWYRQQPGQSLTLIATANQGSEATYESGFVIDKFPISRPNLTFSTLTVSNMSPEDSSIYLCTARTGGSYGYTFGSGTRLTVV.

This clone appeared a single time. The gene calls are TRBV4-1 and TRBJ1-4; 8 bases match TRBD1. J lost 3 bases, V lost 0 bases, and 9 bases had no gene match. The CDR3 runs to 18 residues. CDR1 and CDR2 from the germline V gene are MGHRA and YSYEKL. The CDR3 nucleotides are TGCGCCAGCAGCCAAGATCCGGGGCAGGGGGCTGCTAATGAAAAACTGTTTTTT. Its translation is CASSQDPGQGAANEKLFF.

This clone has just a few counts. V usage is TRBV3-1 (or the pseudogene TRBV3-2) and J usage is TRBJ1-3; D is perhaps TRBD1 (6 bases). The V gene's germline CDR1 is LGHDT and CDR2 YNNKEL (reference sequence). The CDR3 has 16 amino acids. V lost 2 bases and J lost 0, with 11 bases in between. CDR3 nucleotides: TGTGCCAGCAGCCAAACAGGACAGCGCTCTGGAAACACCATATATTTT. Its protein is CASSQTGQRSGNTIYF.

The chain carries TRBV18 and TRBJ2-7; D not certain. The CDR3 spans 15 residues. The V gene lost 3 bases and the J gene lost 0 bases, with 12 bases spanning the gap. Looked up from germline, CDR1 is KGHSH and CDR2 is LQKENI. The chain's CDR3 is CASSPPRTGSYEQYF. The CDR3 nucleotides are TGTGCCAGCTCACCTCCCCGTACTGGCTCCTACGAGCAGTACTTC.

This chain uses TRBV20-1 with TRBJ2-5; no firm D call. Trimming cost V 6 bases and J 4 bases, with 9 bases left between them. The CDR3 extends over 11 amino acids. The germline CDR1 and CDR2 sequences are DFQATT and SNEGSKA (reference sequence). CDR3 in amino acids: CSAKLGETQYF. The CDR3 nucleotides are TGCAGTGCGAAACTTGGAGAGACCCAGTACTTC.